Listed below are T cell receptor beta chains from one sample, sequenced in a study of OX40 agonist ivuxolimab in advanced cancers. Some clones are missing from TCRdb's copy, which holds only in-frame ones; the method was immunoSEQ multiplex PCR. The table records around 53,000 clones, around 81% of them present only once. Material: CD4+ or CD8+ T cells sorted from blood, obtained in a trial of the OX40 agonist ivuxolimab. The receptors were gathered from an adult with an advanced solid tumor such as melanoma, head and neck, liver or kidney cancer. Both conserved end residues are part of each CDR3. The D gene is left open where the match is weak. Clone size is shown for a subset of rows, as once, few, many or a class of expanded clone.

J gene: TRBJ2-2
D gene: NA
V gene: TRBV7-7
clone size: NA
CDR3 protein: CASSLLAVRNTGELFF
CDR3 DNA: TGTGCCAGCAGCTTACTCGCGGTGAGGAACACCGGGGAGCTGTTTTTT

J gene: TRBJ2-7
D gene: NA
V gene: TRBV27
clone size: NA
CDR3 protein: CASRRDFTYEQYF
CDR3 DNA: TGTGCCAGCAGAAGGGACTTTACCTACGAGCAGTACTTC

J gene: TRBJ1-5
D gene: NA
V gene: TRBV11-2
clone size: NA
CDR3 protein: CASSLDTNQPQHF
CDR3 DNA: TGTGCCAGCAGCTTAGACACAAATCAGCCCCAGCATTTT

J gene: TRBJ2-3
D gene: NA
V gene: TRBV4-3
clone size: NA
CDR3 protein: CASSQGVGGLGTDTQYF
CDR3 DNA: TGCGCCAGCAGCCAAGGAGTTGGGGGTCTCGGCACAGATACGCAGTATTTT

J gene: TRBJ1-4
D gene: NA
V gene: TRBV10-1
clone size: NA
CDR3 protein: CASSEGGVEEKLFF
CDR3 DNA: TGCGCCAGCAGTGAGGGGGGCGTAGAGGAAAAACTGTTTTTT

J gene: TRBJ2-7
D gene: NA
V gene: TRBV5-4
clone size: few
CDR3 protein: CASSPTPTDTYEQYF
CDR3 DNA: TGTGCCAGCAGCCCCACCCCGACAGACACCTACGAGCAGTACTTC

J gene: TRBJ2-7
D gene: TRBD2
V gene: TRBV6-1
clone size: NA
CDR3 protein: CASRQGLAGGLQYF
CDR3 DNA: TGTGCCAGCAGACAGGGACTAGCGGGGGGGTTGCAGTACTTC

J gene: TRBJ2-3
D gene: TRBD2
V gene: TRBV7-9
clone size: NA
CDR3 protein: CASSSNLIAGGGGDTQYF
CDR3 DNA: TGTGCCAGCAGTTCCAATCTCATAGCGGGAGGAGGAGGAGATACGCAGTATTTT

J gene: TRBJ2-5
D gene: NA
V gene: TRBV18
clone size: NA
CDR3 protein: CASSPGGAAETQYF
CDR3 DNA: TGTGCCAGCTCACCTGGGGGAGCGGCAGAGACCCAGTACTTC

J gene: TRBJ2-2
D gene: TRBD1
V gene: TRBV5-1
clone size: NA
CDR3 protein: CASSLGDREAGELFF
CDR3 DNA: TGCGCCAGCAGCTTAGGGGACAGGGAGGCCGGGGAGCTGTTTTTT

J gene: TRBJ2-5
D gene: NA
V gene: TRBV7-9
clone size: NA
CDR3 protein: CASSWGRRDGENQYF
CDR3 DNA: TGTGCCAGCAGTTGGGGACGGCGGGATGGAGAAAACCAGTACTTC

J gene: TRBJ2-2
D gene: TRBD2
V gene: TRBV19
clone size: NA
CDR3 protein: CASSIPGLARFNTGELFF
CDR3 DNA: TGTGCCAGTAGTATACCGGGACTAGCGAGATTTAACACCGGGGAGCTGTTTTTT

J gene: TRBJ1-3
D gene: NA
V gene: TRBV4-2
clone size: NA
CDR3 protein: CASSQGRNTIYF
CDR3 DNA: TGTGCCAGCAGCCAAGGAAGAAACACCATATATTTT

J gene: TRBJ1-1
D gene: NA
V gene: TRBV14
clone size: few
CDR3 protein: CASSQVAGSDTEAFF
CDR3 DNA: TGTGCCAGCAGCCAAGTGGCGGGATCGGACACTGAAGCTTTCTTT

J gene: TRBJ2-7
D gene: NA
V gene: TRBV7-9
clone size: NA
CDR3 protein: CASSPQTTGSEQYF
CDR3 DNA: TGTGCCAGCAGCCCACAGACGACAGGATCCGAGCAGTACTTC

J gene: TRBJ2-3
D gene: NA
V gene: TRBV19
clone size: NA
CDR3 protein: CASSTPWRGTDTQYF
CDR3 DNA: TGTGCCAGTAGTACGCCCTGGCGGGGCACAGATACGCAGTATTTT

J gene: TRBJ1-5
D gene: NA
V gene: TRBV15
clone size: NA
CDR3 protein: CATSQEGGGQPQHF
CDR3 DNA: TGTGCCACCAGCCAAGAGGGGGGGGGTCAGCCCCAGCATTTT

J gene: TRBJ1-2
D gene: TRBD1
V gene: TRBV30
clone size: NA
CDR3 protein: CAWSRKGQIIYGYTF
CDR3 DNA: TGTGCCTGGAGTAGAAAGGGACAGATTATCTATGGCTACACCTTC

J gene: TRBJ2-5
D gene: NA
V gene: TRBV28
clone size: NA
CDR3 protein: CASGKGMLETQYF
CDR3 DNA: TGTGCCAGCGGTAAGGGGATGTTGGAGACCCAGTACTTC

J gene: TRBJ2-7
D gene: TRBD2
V gene: TRBV4-2
clone size: NA
CDR3 protein: CASSQDGGRYSFVQYF
CDR3 DNA: TGTGCCAGCAGCCAAGATGGCGGGAGGTATAGTTTTGTGCAGTACTTC

J gene: TRBJ2-2
D gene: NA
V gene: TRBV5-1
clone size: once
CDR3 protein: CASSSQGFPGELFF
CDR3 DNA: TGCGCCAGCAGCTCCCAGGGCTTTCCCGGGGAGCTGTTTTTT

J gene: TRBJ2-6
D gene: NA
V gene: TRBV6-4
clone size: once
CDR3 protein: CASSDKGSGANVLTF
CDR3 DNA: TGTGCCAGCAGTGACAAAGGGTCTGGGGCCAACGTCCTGACTTTC

J gene: TRBJ2-2
D gene: NA
V gene: TRBV19
clone size: NA
CDR3 protein: CASSNAGTGELFF
CDR3 DNA: TGTGCCAGTAGTAATGCGGGGACCGGGGAGCTGTTTTTT

J gene: TRBJ2-1
D gene: TRBD1
V gene: TRBV18
clone size: NA
CDR3 protein: CASSPTGGNEQFF
CDR3 DNA: TGTGCCAGCTCACCGACAGGGGGGAATGAGCAGTTCTTC

J gene: TRBJ1-3
D gene: NA
V gene: TRBV18
clone size: NA
CDR3 protein: CASSPPGAISGNTIYF
CDR3 DNA: TGTGCCAGCTCACCACCGGGGGCCATATCTGGAAACACCATATATTTT

J gene: TRBJ1-6
D gene: NA
V gene: TRBV30
clone size: NA
CDR3 protein: CAWSRVVGNSPLHF
CDR3 DNA: TGTGCCTGGAGCCGCGTAGTGGGGAATTCACCCCTCCACTTT

J gene: TRBJ2-7
D gene: NA
V gene: TRBV6-1
clone size: NA
CDR3 protein: CASSDLYEQYF
CDR3 DNA: TGTGCCAGCAGTGACCTTTACGAGCAGTACTTC

J gene: TRBJ2-5
D gene: TRBD2
V gene: TRBV2
clone size: NA
CDR3 protein: CAIGTSWETQYF
CDR3 DNA: TGTGCCATCGGGACTAGCTGGGAGACCCAGTACTTC

J gene: TRBJ2-1
D gene: TRBD2
V gene: TRBV28
clone size: NA
CDR3 protein: CASRVGGGAADEQFF
CDR3 DNA: TGTGCCAGCAGGGTAGGCGGGGGGGCCGCCGATGAGCAGTTCTTC

J gene: TRBJ2-2
D gene: NA
V gene: TRBV13
clone size: NA
CDR3 protein: CASSLEMGRDRGAGELFF
CDR3 DNA: TGTGCCAGCAGCTTAGAAATGGGGCGGGACCGGGGCGCCGGGGAGCTGTTTTTT

J gene: TRBJ1-6
D gene: NA
V gene: TRBV2
clone size: NA
CDR3 protein: CASRGEGSYNSPLHF
CDR3 DNA: TGTGCCAGTAGAGGAGAGGGCTCCTATAATTCACCCCTCCACTTT

J gene: TRBJ2-5
D gene: NA
V gene: TRBV2
clone size: NA
CDR3 protein: CASSAWDLETQYF
CDR3 DNA: TGTGCCAGCAGTGCGTGGGATCTGGAGACCCAGTACTTC

J gene: TRBJ1-5
D gene: TRBD1
V gene: TRBV2
clone size: NA
CDR3 protein: CASSPQGQSNQPQHF
CDR3 DNA: TGTGCCAGCAGTCCTCAGGGACAGAGCAATCAGCCCCAGCATTTT

J gene: TRBJ2-5
D gene: TRBD1
V gene: TRBV2
clone size: NA
CDR3 protein: CASRVSGQSQETQYF
CDR3 DNA: TGTGCCAGCAGAGTTTCGGGACAGAGCCAAGAGACCCAGTACTTC

J gene: TRBJ1-2
D gene: NA
V gene: TRBV18
clone size: NA
CDR3 protein: CASSPKETGPWTF
CDR3 DNA: TGTGCCAGCTCACCGAAGGAAACAGGTCCATGGACCTTC

J gene: TRBJ2-1
D gene: TRBD2
V gene: TRBV6-6
clone size: NA
CDR3 protein: CASRRLTSGPNEQFF
CDR3 DNA: TGTGCCAGCAGAAGACTAACTAGCGGTCCGAATGAGCAGTTCTTC

J gene: TRBJ1-1
D gene: NA
V gene: TRBV29-1
clone size: NA
CDR3 protein: CSVNGLMNTEAFF
CDR3 DNA: TGCAGCGTTAACGGACTAATGAACACTGAAGCTTTCTTT

J gene: TRBJ1-1
D gene: NA
V gene: TRBV7-9
clone size: few
CDR3 protein: CASSLVGNTEAFF
CDR3 DNA: TGTGCCAGCAGCTTAGTCGGGAACACTGAAGCTTTCTTT

J gene: TRBJ1-3
D gene: TRBD1
V gene: TRBV6-1
clone size: NA
CDR3 protein: CASSGDSTGNTIYF
CDR3 DNA: TGTGCCAGCAGTGGGGACAGTACTGGAAACACCATATATTTT

J gene: TRBJ2-3
D gene: TRBD2
V gene: TRBV12-5
clone size: NA
CDR3 protein: CASGLPLAGGIGTDTQYF
CDR3 DNA: TGTGCTAGTGGTTTGCCACTAGCGGGAGGGATCGGCACAGATACGCAGTATTTT

J gene: TRBJ1-1
D gene: NA
V gene: TRBV11-3
clone size: NA
CDR3 protein: CASSFSLNTEAFF
CDR3 DNA: TGTGCCAGCAGCTTCTCCTTGAACACTGAAGCTTTCTTT

J gene: TRBJ1-1
D gene: TRBD1
V gene: TRBV7-3
clone size: NA
CDR3 protein: CASSFAGGNTEAFF
CDR3 DNA: TGTGCCAGCAGCTTCGCAGGGGGAAACACTGAAGCTTTCTTT

J gene: TRBJ2-3
D gene: NA
V gene: TRBV10-2
clone size: NA
CDR3 protein: CASSDYPRGPRRNSF
CDR3 DNA: TGCGCCAGCAGTGACTACCCTCGGGGACCCCGTCGGAATAGTTTT

J gene: TRBJ1-6
D gene: NA
V gene: TRBV10-3
clone size: NA
CDR3 protein: CAISERGVPYNSPLHF
CDR3 DNA: TGTGCCATCAGTGAGAGAGGGGTCCCCTATAATTCACCCCTCCACTTT

J gene: TRBJ2-7
D gene: TRBD1
V gene: TRBV9
clone size: NA
CDR3 protein: CASSVAPTGDEQYF
CDR3 DNA: TGTGCCAGCAGCGTAGCTCCGACAGGGGACGAGCAGTACTTC

J gene: TRBJ2-1
D gene: NA
V gene: TRBV19
clone size: NA
CDR3 protein: CASSSSSLYNEQFF
CDR3 DNA: TGTGCCAGTAGTTCTTCGTCCTTATACAATGAGCAGTTCTTC

J gene: TRBJ2-7
D gene: NA
V gene: TRBV2
clone size: NA
CDR3 protein: CASSEALGIGEQYF
CDR3 DNA: TGTGCCAGCAGTGAAGCGCTAGGCATCGGCGAGCAGTACTTC

J gene: TRBJ1-4
D gene: NA
V gene: TRBV30
clone size: NA
CDR3 protein: CAWSVIGSGEKLFF
CDR3 DNA: TGTGCCTGGAGTGTAATTGGGTCGGGCGAAAAACTGTTTTTT

J gene: TRBJ2-5
D gene: TRBD1
V gene: TRBV5-6
clone size: NA
CDR3 protein: CASSHQGDRAQYF
CDR3 DNA: TGTGCCAGCAGCCATCAGGGGGACAGGGCCCAGTACTTC

J gene: TRBJ2-1
D gene: NA
V gene: TRBV11-2
clone size: NA
CDR3 protein: CASSAGAPYNEQFF
CDR3 DNA: TGTGCCAGCAGCGCGGGGGCCCCTTACAATGAGCAGTTCTTC

J gene: TRBJ1-2
D gene: TRBD1
V gene: TRBV7-9
clone size: NA
CDR3 protein: CASNSGQGAFDYGYTF
CDR3 DNA: TGTGCCAGCAATAGTGGACAGGGGGCTTTTGACTATGGCTACACCTTC